This T cell receptor (beta chain) was recovered during a study of cytomegalovirus exposure and HLA in healthy donors. General study results and limits: It was likely that a cluster of highly shared sequence variants was a sequencing artifact. Cytomegalovirus association was assigned to approximately 160 TCR beta chains. The records held CMV serostatus as the only immune exposure information. Later on, an analysis found that several of the most significant clusters appeared to be linked to common viral pathogens, which included parvovirus B19.

Points on this clone: The target antigen is unknown.

The primer mix had 60 Vbeta and 13 Jbeta primers. Generated by immunoSEQ multiplex PCR, the TCRdb table keeps only in-frame clones and is missing some. The sample shows some 180,000 clones, roughly 13% of them seen only once. Sequencing was performed on PBMCs. The source is a man aged 45 to 65 in good health and CMV-seropositive.

This CDR3 reads CASSRWGGAGETQYF. For the CDR3, the DNA is TGTGCCAGCAGCCGTTGGGGGGGGGCAGGGGAGACCCAGTACTTC. V gene TRBV5-4 combines with J gene TRBJ2-5; D is perhaps TRBD2 (7 bases). V gave up 4 bases and J gave up 5 bases, with 18 bases separating them. The CDR3 has 15 amino acids. Germline V lookup: CDR1 SGHNT, CDR2 YYREEE (reference sequence).